These 24 T cell receptor beta chains were all obtained from the same sample, sequenced in a study of shared clonotypes between healthy human individuals. Libraries were prepared by immunoSEQ multiplex PCR; TCRdb keeps only in-frame clonotypes and omits some of them. The sample carries 1.4 million or so clones, approximately 98.5% recorded once. The sample comprised naive CD4+ T cells sorted from blood. Subset given: CD45RA+ positively selected. The receptors stem from a man in his thirties or forties in good health.

A single count supports this clone. The chain recombines TRBV29-1 with TRBJ2-3; TRBD2 agrees at 8 bases. The germline gives CDR1 SQVTM, CDR2 ANQGSEA. This CDR3 has 16 amino acids. The ends lost 2 bases at V and 4 bases at J; junction bases unmatched: 11. The CDR3 protein is CSVENGAGGFADTQYF. Written as DNA, the CDR3 is TGCAGCGTTGAAAATGGGGCGGGAGGTTTCGCAGATACGCAGTATTTT.

The chain uses TRBV5-4 and TRBJ2-5; D possibly matches TRBD1 or TRBD2 (5 bases each). Germline CDR1 reads SGHNT; CDR2 reads YYREEE (reference sequence). V was clipped by 6 bases and J by 5 bases, with 17 bases between them. The length of the CDR3 is 14 residues. The CDR3 spells CASTLFGTGETQYF. The CDR3 DNA follows: TGTGCCAGCACCCTCTTCGGGACGGGGGAGACCCAGTACTTC.

This clone was counted only a few times. The chain couples TRBV6-1 to TRBJ2-5; D call uncertain. CDR3 length: 13 amino acids. In germline, CDR1 is MNHNS, CDR2 SASEGT. Trimming took 7 bases from V and 4 from J, leaving 13 bases between them. The CDR3 protein is CASTLHVGETQYF. As DNA, the CDR3 is TGTGCCAGCACCTTACATGTTGGAGAGACCCAGTACTTC.

This rearrangement joins TRBV5-5 to TRBJ1-5, with D tentatively TRBD1 (5 bases). Deletions cut 4 bases from V and 4 bases from J, with 12 bases between. The CDR3 has 14 amino acids. Germline V gene data show CDR1 as SGHKS and CDR2 as YYEKEE (reference sequence). The CDR3 is CASSVREANQPQHF. The CDR3 DNA reads TGTGCCAGCAGCGTCAGGGAAGCGAATCAGCCCCAGCATTTT. The entire variable domain, with the rest obtained from reference TRBV5-5 and TRBJ1-5, is as follows: DAGVTQSPTHLIKTRGQQVTLRCSPISGHKSVSWYQQVLGQGPQFIFQYYEKEERGRGNFPDRFSARQFPNYSSELNVNALLLGDSALYLCASSVREANQPQHFGDGTRLSIL.

The V and J genes are TRBV25-1 and TRBJ2-7; no firm D call. The ends were cut back, 4 bases at V and 2 bases at J, with 9 bases in the middle. Germline V CDR1 and CDR2: MGHDK, SYGVNS. This CDR3 is built from 13 residues. This CDR3 reads CASSVNIAYEQYF. The CDR3 DNA sequence: TGTGCCAGCAGTGTAAATATCGCCTACGAGCAGTACTTC.

The chain employs TRBV5-1 and TRBJ1-5; D is unresolved. Germline V gene sequence: CDR1 SGHRS, CDR2 YFSETQ. V was trimmed by 4 bases and J by 2 bases, leaving 13 bases between them. The length of the CDR3 is 15 residues. This CDR3 reads CASSPDEAGNQPQHF. The CDR3 bases are TGCGCCAGCAGCCCAGACGAGGCGGGCAATCAGCCCCAGCATTTT.

This rearrangement joins TRBV28 to TRBJ2-1; 7 bases are shared with TRBD2. The CDR3 is made up of 15 amino acids. Germline values: CDR1 MDHEN, CDR2 SYDVKM. The junction had 14 bases not matched to a gene; V was cut back by 6 bases and J by 9 bases. Written as DNA, the CDR3 is TGTGCCAGCAGCACTACGGGGGGAAGGAATCTTGAGCAGTTCTTC. The encoded protein is CASSTTGGRNLEQFF.

CDR3 bases: TGTGCCAGCAGCTTAGCCGCTAGCGGCCACGGGCAGTACTTC. Its protein is CASSLAASGHGQYF. The gene calls are TRBV7-9 and TRBJ2-7, with TRBD2 identical over 7 bases. J lost 9 bases, V lost 0 bases, and 8 bases had no gene match. The germline V gene encodes CDR1 SEHNR and CDR2 FQNEAQ (reference sequence). The CDR3 contains 14 residues. Variable domain in full (rest from reference TRBV7-9 and TRBJ2-7): DTGVSQNPRHKITKRGQNVTFRCDPISEHNRLYWYRQTLGQGPEFLTYFQNEAQLEKSRLLSDRFSAERPKGSFSTLEIQRTEQGDSAMYLCASSLAASGHGQYFGPGTRLTVT.

This clone is a singleton in its sample. This chain uses TRBV28 with TRBJ2-1; possibly TRBD1 or TRBD2 for D (6 bases each). Germline V gene sequence: CDR1 MDHEN, CDR2 SYDVKM. V was clipped by 6 bases and J by 5 bases, with 17 bases between them. There are 15 residues in the CDR3. The CDR3 protein is CASRPGGPGHNEQFF. CDR3 in DNA: TGTGCCAGCAGACCTGGGGGGCCGGGGCACAATGAGCAGTTCTTC.

V is TRBV19 and J is TRBJ1-2; 8 nucleotides align to TRBD1. The CDR3 is 18 amino acids. The V and J ends lost 3 bases and 7 bases, in that order; junction bases with no gene match: 19. Germline lookup yields CDR1 LNHDA and CDR2 SQIVND (reference sequence). CDR3 protein: CASSISRTGSGPKVGYTF. CDR3 in DNA: TGTGCCAGTAGTATTAGCAGGACAGGGAGTGGACCCAAAGTTGGCTACACCTTC.

The V call is TRBV5-1, the J call TRBJ1-2; D is uncertain. Per germline, CDR1 SGHRS and CDR2 YFSETQ. This CDR3 has 17 residues. Trimming pared 0 bases from V and 0 bases from J, leaving 15 bases between. The CDR3 DNA follows: TGCGCCAGCAGCTTGGGGACCGCGGGAAACTCTAACTATGGCTACACCTTC. Protein product: CASSLGTAGNSNYGYTF.

This chain's CDR3 is CASSVGGTGINQPQHF. CDR3 DNA sequence: TGTGCCAGCAGCGTAGGTGGGACAGGAATAAATCAGCCCCAGCATTTT. The chain links TRBV9 to TRBJ1-5; 8 positions match TRBD1. The CDR3 has 16 amino acids. J lost 4 bases, V lost 0 bases, and 6 bases had no gene match. Germline V gene data show CDR1 as SGDLS and CDR2 as YYNGEE. The whole variable domain, filled in from reference TRBV9 and TRBJ1-5, reads DSGVTQTPKHLITATGQRVTLRCSPRSGDLSVYWYQQSLDQGLQFLIQYYNGEERAKGNILERFSAQQFPDLHSELNLSSLELGDSALYFCASSVGGTGINQPQHFGDGTRLSIL.

The sample holds one count of this clone. The chain joins TRBV7-2 to TRBJ2-4, with a tentative D call TRBD1 (5 bases). V gave up 2 bases and J gave up 5 bases, with 7 bases separating them. The CDR3 extends over 13 amino acids. From germline, CDR1 is SGHTA and CDR2 FQGNSA. The CDR3 spells CASSLQQENIQYF. In DNA form, the CDR3 reads TGTGCCAGCAGCTTACAACAGGAAAACATTCAGTACTTC.

This chain joins TRBV5-1 and TRBJ2-7; 7 bases align to TRBD2. The CDR3 sequence is 15 residues long. Germline V gene sequence: CDR1 SGHRS, CDR2 YFSETQ. Germline trimming cut 0 bases from V and 3 bases from J; bases unmatched to any gene: 6. The CDR3 DNA is TGCGCCAGCAGCTTGGAGCGGGACTATTTCTACGAGCAGTACTTC. Translated, it gives CASSLERDYFYEQYF.

This chain joins TRBV2 and TRBJ2-3; possible D gene TRBD2, 5 bases. Trimming took off 4 bases at V and 1 base at J, with 12 bases between the two ends. CDR1 and CDR2 (germline): SNHLY, FYNNEI. The CDR3 spans 15 residues. CDR3 protein: CASSVGGGGTDTQYF. CDR3 DNA: TGTGCCAGCAGTGTCGGCGGAGGAGGCACAGATACGCAGTATTTT.

The V and J genes are TRBV6-6 and TRBJ1-5; 7 bases are a match to TRBD1. After removal of 6 bases from V and 0 bases from J, the junction contained 5 bases not matched to a gene. CDR1 is MNHNY and CDR2 is SVGAGI in the germline V gene (reference sequence). The CDR3 spans 15 residues. The DNA of the CDR3 is TGTGCCAGCAGGACCGGGACAGATAGCAATCAGCCCCAGCATTTT. Protein product: CASRTGTDSNQPQHF.

The J gene is TRBJ2-7, the V gene TRBV28; TRBD2 aligns across 8 bases. J gave up 2 bases and V 2 bases, and 11 bases lay outside the gene matches. The CDR3 is 17 residues long. Germline loops: CDR1 MDHEN, CDR2 SYDVKM. Written as DNA, the CDR3 is TGTGCCAGCAGTTTACAACTAGCGGAGGTGCAGGCCTACGAGCAGTACTTC. It is translated as CASSLQLAEVQAYEQYF.

This chain joins TRBV6-6 and TRBJ2-5; 12 bases are shared with TRBD1. V dropped 2 bases and J dropped 4; count of bases not matched to a gene: 5. The germline V gene has CDR1 MNHNY and CDR2 SVGAGI (reference sequence). CDR3 length: 16 residues. The CDR3 sequence is CASSYGTGGLGETQYF. CDR3 nucleotide sequence: TGTGCCAGCAGTTACGGGACAGGGGGCTTGGGAGAGACCCAGTACTTC.

The V and J genes are TRBV28 and TRBJ1-1; tentative D call: TRBD1 (5 bases). In germline, CDR1 is MDHEN, CDR2 SYDVKM. This CDR3 has 15 amino acids. V shed 2 bases and J shed 2 bases, with 12 bases lying between them. The CDR3 DNA follows: TGTGCCAGCAGTTTAGAGGGGCGGGTAAACACTGAAGCTTTCTTT. Amino acid sequence: CASSLEGRVNTEAFF.

The V gene is TRBV7-7, the J gene TRBJ2-1; 11 nucleotides agree with TRBD2. Germline V CDR1 and CDR2: SSHAT, FNYEAQ (reference sequence). This CDR3 spans 19 amino acids. Trimming took 5 bases from V and 3 from J; bases not matched to a gene: 15. CDR3 residues: CASSRIRTSGSGVYNEQFF. The DNA of the CDR3 is TGTGCCAGCAGCAGGATTCGTACTAGCGGGAGCGGGGTCTACAATGAGCAGTTCTTC.

This sequence joins TRBV4-1 and TRBJ1-5; 11 bases are a match to TRBD1. The length of the CDR3 is 18 residues. Germline V gene sequence: CDR1 MGHRA, CDR2 YSYEKL. The V and J ends lost 1 base and 4 bases, in that order; junction bases with no gene match: 9. The CDR3 reads CASSQGSLGTGGNQPQHF. CDR3 sequence (DNA): TGCGCCAGCAGCCAAGGGTCTTTAGGGACAGGGGGAAATCAGCCCCAGCATTTT.

The genes are TRBV19 and TRBJ2-3, with D hard to call. Trimming stripped 1 base from V and 2 bases from J, with 10 bases between. CDR1 is LNHDA, CDR2 SQIVND, per germline (reference sequence). The CDR3 extends over 15 amino acids. CDR3 DNA: TGTGCCAGTAGTATAGTGGGCACCTTCACAGATACGCAGTATTTT. Its protein product is CASSIVGTFTDTQYF. Full variable domain (remainder filled in from reference TRBV19 and TRBJ2-3): DGGITQSPKYLFRKEGQNVTLSCEQNLNHDAMYWYRQDPGQGLRLIYYSQIVNDFQKGDIAEGYSVSREKKESFPLTVTSAQKNPTAFYLCASSIVGTFTDTQYFGPGTRLTVL.

Comments on this clone: At the DNA level, this CDR3 is encoded by other sequences in the same sample as well. The chain uses TRBV5-1 and TRBJ1-1; no firm D call. Trimming pared 1 base from V and 2 bases from J, leaving 9 bases between. Germline-derived CDR1 and CDR2 are SGHRS and YFSETQ. This CDR3 region has 14 residues. CDR3 DNA: TGCGCCAGCAGCTTGTCCGGGCTTAACACTGAAGCTTTCTTT. Its protein is CASSLSGLNTEAFF. Full variable domain (outside the CDR3, taken from reference TRBV5-1 and TRBJ1-1): KAGVTQTPRYLIKTRGQQVTLSCSPISGHRSVSWYQQTPGQGLQFLFEYFSETQRNKGNFPGRFSGRQFSNSRSEMNVSTLELGDSALYLCASSLSGLNTEAFFGQGTRLTVV.

The rearrangement links TRBV29-1 to TRBJ2-1; 7 nucleotides align to TRBD1. The CDR3 contains 13 residues. Germline V gene lookup returns CDR1 SQVTM and CDR2 ANQGSEA. Germline trimming cut 4 bases from V and 9 bases from J; bases unmatched to any gene: 9. The CDR3 bases are TGCAGCGTTGCGGGACAGTGGACGATTGAGCAGTTCTTC. Its translation: CSVAGQWTIEQFF.